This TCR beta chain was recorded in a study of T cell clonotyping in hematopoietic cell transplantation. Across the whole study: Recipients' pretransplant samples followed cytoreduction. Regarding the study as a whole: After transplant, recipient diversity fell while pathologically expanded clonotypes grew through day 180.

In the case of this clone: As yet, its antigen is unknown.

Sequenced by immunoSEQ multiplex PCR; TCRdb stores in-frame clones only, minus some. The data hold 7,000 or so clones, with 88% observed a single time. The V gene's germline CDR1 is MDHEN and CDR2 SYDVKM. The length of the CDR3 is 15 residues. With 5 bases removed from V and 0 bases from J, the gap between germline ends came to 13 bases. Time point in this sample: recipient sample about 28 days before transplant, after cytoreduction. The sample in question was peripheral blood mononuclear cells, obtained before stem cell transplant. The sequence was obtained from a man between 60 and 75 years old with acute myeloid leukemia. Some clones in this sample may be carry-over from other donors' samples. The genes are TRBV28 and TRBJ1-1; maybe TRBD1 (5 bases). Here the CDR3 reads CASSNIGTLNTEAFF. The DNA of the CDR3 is TGTGCCAGCAGTAATATCGGGACCCTGAACACTGAAGCTTTCTTT.